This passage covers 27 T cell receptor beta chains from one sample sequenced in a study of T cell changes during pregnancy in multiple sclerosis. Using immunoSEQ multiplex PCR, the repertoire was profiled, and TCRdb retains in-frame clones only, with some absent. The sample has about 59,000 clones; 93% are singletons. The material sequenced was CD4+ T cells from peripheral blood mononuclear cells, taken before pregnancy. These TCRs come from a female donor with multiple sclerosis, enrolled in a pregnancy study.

The CDR3 sequence is CASSGHATNEKLFF. CDR3 DNA sequence: TGTGCCAGCAGCGGGCATGCAACTAATGAAAAACTGTTTTTT. The genes are TRBV9 and TRBJ1-4, with D uncertain. This CDR3 has 14 amino acids. The ends were cut back, 3 bases at V and 0 bases at J, with 6 bases in the middle. CDR1 SGDLS and CDR2 YYNGEE come from the germline V gene. The variable domain in full, completed from reference TRBV9 and TRBJ1-4, reads DSGVTQTPKHLITATGQRVTLRCSPRSGDLSVYWYQQSLDQGLQFLIQYYNGEERAKGNILERFSAQQFPDLHSELNLSSLELGDSALYFCASSGHATNEKLFFGSGTQLSVL.

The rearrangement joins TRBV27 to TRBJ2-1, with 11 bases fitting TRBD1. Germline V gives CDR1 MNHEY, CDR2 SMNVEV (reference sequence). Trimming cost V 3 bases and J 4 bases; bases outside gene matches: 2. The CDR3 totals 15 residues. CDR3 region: CASSFGTGGYNEQFF. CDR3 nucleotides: TGTGCCAGCAGTTTCGGGACAGGGGGTTACAATGAGCAGTTCTTC.

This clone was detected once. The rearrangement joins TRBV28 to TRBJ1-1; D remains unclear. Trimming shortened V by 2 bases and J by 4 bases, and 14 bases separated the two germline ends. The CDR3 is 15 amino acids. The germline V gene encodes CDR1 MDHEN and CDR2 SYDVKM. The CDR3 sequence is CASSLMSRAVTEAFF. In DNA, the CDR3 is TGTGCCAGCAGTTTAATGTCAAGAGCCGTCACTGAAGCTTTCTTT.

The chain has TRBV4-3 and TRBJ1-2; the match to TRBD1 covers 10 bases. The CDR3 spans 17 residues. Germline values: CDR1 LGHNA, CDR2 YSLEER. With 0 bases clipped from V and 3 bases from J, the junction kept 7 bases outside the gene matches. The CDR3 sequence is CASSQDQGQGIHYGYTF. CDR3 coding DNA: TGCGCCAGCAGCCAAGATCAGGGACAGGGGATACACTATGGCTACACCTTC.

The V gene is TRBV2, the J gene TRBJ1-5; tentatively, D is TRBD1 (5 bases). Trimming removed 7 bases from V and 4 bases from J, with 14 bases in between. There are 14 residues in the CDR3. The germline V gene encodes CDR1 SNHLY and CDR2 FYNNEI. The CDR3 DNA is TGTGCCAGCACCACCAGGGCGGGAAATCAGCCCCAGCATTTT. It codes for CASTTRAGNQPQHF.

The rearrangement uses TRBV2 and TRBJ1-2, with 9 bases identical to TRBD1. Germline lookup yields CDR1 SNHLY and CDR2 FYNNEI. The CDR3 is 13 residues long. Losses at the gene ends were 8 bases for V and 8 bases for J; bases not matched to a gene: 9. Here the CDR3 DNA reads TGTGCCAGCCAGGGGGACAGGGCAAGGGGCTACACCTTC. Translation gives CASQGDRARGYTF.

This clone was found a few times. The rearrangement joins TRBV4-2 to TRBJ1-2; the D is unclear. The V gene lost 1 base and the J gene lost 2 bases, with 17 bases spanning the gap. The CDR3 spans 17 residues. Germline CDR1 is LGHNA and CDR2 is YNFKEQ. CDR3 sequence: CASSQAWGTEGNYGYTF. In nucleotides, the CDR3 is TGTGCCAGCAGCCAAGCTTGGGGAACAGAGGGCAACTATGGCTACACCTTC.

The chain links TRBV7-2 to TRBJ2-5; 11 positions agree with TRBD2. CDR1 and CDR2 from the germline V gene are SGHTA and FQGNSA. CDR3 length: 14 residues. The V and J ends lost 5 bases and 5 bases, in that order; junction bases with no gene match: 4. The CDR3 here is CASSHSGRGETQYF. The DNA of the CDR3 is TGTGCCAGCAGCCATAGCGGGAGGGGGGAGACCCAGTACTTC.

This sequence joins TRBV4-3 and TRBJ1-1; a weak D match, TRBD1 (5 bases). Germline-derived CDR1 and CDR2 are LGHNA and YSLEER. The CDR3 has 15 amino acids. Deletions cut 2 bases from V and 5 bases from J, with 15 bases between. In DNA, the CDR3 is TGCGCCAGCAGCCAAATGGGTCCCGGGGGGACTGAAGCTTTCTTT. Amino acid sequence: CASSQMGPGGTEAFF.

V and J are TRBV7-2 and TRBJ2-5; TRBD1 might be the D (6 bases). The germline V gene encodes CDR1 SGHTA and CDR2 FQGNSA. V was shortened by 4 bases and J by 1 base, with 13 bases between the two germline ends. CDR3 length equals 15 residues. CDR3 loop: CASSYQTGTQETQYF. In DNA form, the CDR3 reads TGTGCCAGCAGCTATCAGACAGGTACCCAAGAGACCCAGTACTTC.

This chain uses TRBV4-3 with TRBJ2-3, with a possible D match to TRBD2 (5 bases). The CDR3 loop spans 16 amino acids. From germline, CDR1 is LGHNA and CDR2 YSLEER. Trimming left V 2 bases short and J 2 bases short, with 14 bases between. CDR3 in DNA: TGCGCCAGCAGCCAACGGCTAGCCTCTCTCACAGATACGCAGTATTTT. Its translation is CASSQRLASLTDTQYF.

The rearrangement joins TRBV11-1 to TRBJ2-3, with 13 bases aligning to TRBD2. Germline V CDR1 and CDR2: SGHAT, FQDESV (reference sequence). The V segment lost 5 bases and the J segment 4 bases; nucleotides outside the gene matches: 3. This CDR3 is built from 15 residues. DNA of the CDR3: TGTGCCAGCAGCCCTACTAGCGGGAGGGCAGATACGCAGTATTTT. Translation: CASSPTSGRADTQYF.

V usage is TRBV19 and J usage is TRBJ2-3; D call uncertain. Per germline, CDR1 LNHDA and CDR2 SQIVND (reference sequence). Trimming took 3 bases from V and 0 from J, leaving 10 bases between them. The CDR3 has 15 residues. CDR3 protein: CASSILLSSTDTQYF. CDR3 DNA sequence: TGTGCCAGTAGTATCCTTCTATCTAGCACAGATACGCAGTATTTT.

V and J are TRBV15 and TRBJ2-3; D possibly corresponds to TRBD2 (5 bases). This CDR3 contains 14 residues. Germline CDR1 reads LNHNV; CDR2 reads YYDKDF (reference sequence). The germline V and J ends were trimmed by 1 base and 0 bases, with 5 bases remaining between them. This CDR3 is CATSRGGSTDTQYF. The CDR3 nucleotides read TGTGCCACCAGCAGAGGCGGGAGCACAGATACGCAGTATTTT.

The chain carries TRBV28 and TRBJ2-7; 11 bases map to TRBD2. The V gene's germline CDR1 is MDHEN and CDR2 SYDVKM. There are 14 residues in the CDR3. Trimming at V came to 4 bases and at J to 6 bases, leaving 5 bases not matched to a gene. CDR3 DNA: TGTGCCAGCAGTTATAGCGGGAGGGGTGGCGAGCAGTACTTC. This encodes CASSYSGRGGEQYF.

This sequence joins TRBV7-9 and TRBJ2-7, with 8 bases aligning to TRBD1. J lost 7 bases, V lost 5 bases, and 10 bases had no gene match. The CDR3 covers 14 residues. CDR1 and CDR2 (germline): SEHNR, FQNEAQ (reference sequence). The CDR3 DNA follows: TGTGCCAGCAGCAGGGACAGGAACATTGGGGAGCAGTACTTC. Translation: CASSRDRNIGEQYF.

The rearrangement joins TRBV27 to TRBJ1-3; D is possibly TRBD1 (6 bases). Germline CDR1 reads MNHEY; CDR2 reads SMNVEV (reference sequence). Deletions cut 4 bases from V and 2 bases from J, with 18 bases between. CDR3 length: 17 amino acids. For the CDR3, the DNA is TGTGCCAGCAGTTCTGCAGGGCGGGGGGCGACTGGAAACACCATATATTTT. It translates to CASSSAGRGATGNTIYF.

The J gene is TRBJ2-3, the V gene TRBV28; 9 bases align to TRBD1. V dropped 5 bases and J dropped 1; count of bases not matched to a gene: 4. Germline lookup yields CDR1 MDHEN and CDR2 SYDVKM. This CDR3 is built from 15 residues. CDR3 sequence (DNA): TGTGCCAGCAGTGGACAGGGGACCGGCACAGATACGCAGTATTTT. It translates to CASSGQGTGTDTQYF.

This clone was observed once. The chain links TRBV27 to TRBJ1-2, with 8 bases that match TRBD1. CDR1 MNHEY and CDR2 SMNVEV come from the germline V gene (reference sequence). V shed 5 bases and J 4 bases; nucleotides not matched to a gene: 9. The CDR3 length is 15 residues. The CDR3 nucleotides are TGTGCCAGCAGTGCCGGGACAGGAGAGATCTATGGCTACACCTTC. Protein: CASSAGTGEIYGYTF.

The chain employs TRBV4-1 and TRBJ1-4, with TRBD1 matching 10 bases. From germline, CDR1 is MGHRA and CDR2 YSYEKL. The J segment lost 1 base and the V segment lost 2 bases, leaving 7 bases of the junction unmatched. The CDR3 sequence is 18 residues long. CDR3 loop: CASSQLGQGRETNEKLFF. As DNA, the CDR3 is TGCGCCAGCAGCCAACTGGGACAGGGGAGGGAAACTAATGAAAAACTGTTTTTT.

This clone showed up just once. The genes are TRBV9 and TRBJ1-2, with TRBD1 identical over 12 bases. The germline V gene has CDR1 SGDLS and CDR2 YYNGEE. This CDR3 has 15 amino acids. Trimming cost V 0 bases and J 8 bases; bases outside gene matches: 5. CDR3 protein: CASSVVGQGATGYTF. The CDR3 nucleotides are TGTGCCAGCAGCGTAGTGGGACAGGGGGCTACAGGCTACACCTTC. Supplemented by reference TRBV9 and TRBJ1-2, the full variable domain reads DSGVTQTPKHLITATGQRVTLRCSPRSGDLSVYWYQQSLDQGLQFLIQYYNGEERAKGNILERFSAQQFPDLHSELNLSSLELGDSALYFCASSVVGQGATGYTFGSGTRLTVV.

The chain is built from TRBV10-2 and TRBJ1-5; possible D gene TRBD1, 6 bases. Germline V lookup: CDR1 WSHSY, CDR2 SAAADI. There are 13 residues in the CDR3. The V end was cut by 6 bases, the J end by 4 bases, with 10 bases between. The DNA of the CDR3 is TGCGCCAGCAGCCTACAGGGAAATCAGCCCCAGCATTTT. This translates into CASSLQGNQPQHF.

This chain's CDR3 is CASSPNKRDEQFF. CDR3 DNA sequence: TGTGCCAGCAGCCCCAATAAGAGGGATGAGCAGTTCTTC. The V gene is TRBV7-2, the J gene TRBJ2-1, with D possibly being TRBD2 (5 bases). V lost 5 bases, J lost 8 bases, and 13 bases lay in between. CDR3 length equals 13 residues. Germline V gives CDR1 SGHTA, CDR2 FQGNSA.

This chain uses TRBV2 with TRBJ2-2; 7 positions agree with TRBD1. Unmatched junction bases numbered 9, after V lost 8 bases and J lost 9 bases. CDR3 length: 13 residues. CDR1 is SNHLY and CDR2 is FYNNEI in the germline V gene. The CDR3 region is CASLGQSSRELFF. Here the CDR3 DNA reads TGTGCCAGCTTGGGACAGTCAAGCAGGGAGCTGTTTTTT.

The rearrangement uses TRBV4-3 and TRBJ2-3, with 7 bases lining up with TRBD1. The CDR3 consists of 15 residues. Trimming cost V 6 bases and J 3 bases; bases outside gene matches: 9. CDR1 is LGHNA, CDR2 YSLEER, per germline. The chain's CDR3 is CASSPTGVLTDTQYF. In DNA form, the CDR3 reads TGCGCCAGCAGTCCAACAGGGGTTCTTACAGATACGCAGTATTTT.

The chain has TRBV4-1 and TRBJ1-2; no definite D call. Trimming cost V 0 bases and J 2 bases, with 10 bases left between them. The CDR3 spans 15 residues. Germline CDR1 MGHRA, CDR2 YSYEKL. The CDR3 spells CASSQELQFNYGYTF. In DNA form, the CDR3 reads TGCGCCAGCAGCCAAGAATTACAGTTCAACTATGGCTACACCTTC.

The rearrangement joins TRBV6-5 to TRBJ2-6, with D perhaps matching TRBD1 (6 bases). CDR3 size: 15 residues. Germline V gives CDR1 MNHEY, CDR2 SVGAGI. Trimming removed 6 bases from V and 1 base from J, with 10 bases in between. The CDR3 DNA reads TGTGCCAGCAGGACAGGCGGTTCTGGGGCCAACGTCCTGACTTTC. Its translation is CASRTGGSGANVLTF.